These T cell receptor beta chains were read from a single sample in a study of shared clonotypes between healthy human individuals. Repertoires were generated with immunoSEQ multiplex PCR, while TCRdb's copy carries only in-frame clones and drops some. Of around 980,000 clones detected, about 84% appear once; the ten largest clones hold 0.61%. Sequencing was done on a sample of memory CD4+ T cells from PBMCs. These receptors were collected from a man between 18 and 35 years old in good health. Some clones in this sample may be carry-over from other donors' samples. CDR3s leave out the opening cysteine and the closing phenylalanine or tryptophan.

len: 16; v_gene: TRBV28; j_gene: TRBJ1-2; CDR3aa: ASSYVSGTGLRRGGYT
len: 12; v_gene: TRBV30; j_gene: TRBJ1-5; CDR3aa: AWSPGGRNQPQH
len: 11; v_gene: TRBV7-3; j_gene: TRBJ2-3; CDR3aa: ASSSGGQDTQY
len: 16; v_gene: TRBV19; j_gene: TRBJ1-1; CDR3aa: ASSISAGTGGGNTEAF
len: 15; v_gene: TRBV7-9; j_gene: TRBJ1-2; CDR3aa: ASSSRDRSYLNYGYT
len: 11; v_gene: TRBV6-5; j_gene: TRBJ1-5; CDR3aa: ASSYGGNQPQH
len: 11; v_gene: TRBV19; j_gene: TRBJ2-5; CDR3aa: ATRGLGRETQY
len: 12; v_gene: TRBV7-3; j_gene: TRBJ1-1; CDR3aa: ASSQGAVNTEAF
len: 15; v_gene: TRBV7-9; j_gene: TRBJ1-1; CDR3aa: ASSPRAKGTLRTEAF
len: 11; v_gene: TRBV7-2; j_gene: TRBJ2-1; CDR3aa: ASSLGWEDEQF
len: 14; v_gene: TRBV7-2; j_gene: TRBJ1-1; CDR3aa: ASSPTGPLMNTEAF
len: 16; v_gene: TRBV12-5; j_gene: TRBJ2-1; CDR3aa: ASGLGLAGDPSYNEQF
len: 13; v_gene: TRBV4-1; j_gene: TRBJ2-7; CDR3aa: ASSLRTGGIYEQY
len: 14; v_gene: TRBV6-5; j_gene: TRBJ2-7; CDR3aa: ASSYSNDGTGGGQY
len: 11; v_gene: TRBV4-3; j_gene: TRBJ2-2; CDR3aa: ASTHVGTGELF
len: 14; v_gene: TRBV5-1; j_gene: TRBJ2-5; CDR3aa: ASSRGEGALGETQY
len: 14; v_gene: TRBV4-2; j_gene: TRBJ2-6; CDR3aa: ASSPTGSSGANVLT
len: 13; v_gene: TRBV7-9; j_gene: TRBJ1-4; CDR3aa: ASSLDGSGNEKLF
len: 9; v_gene: TRBV30; j_gene: TRBJ2-7; CDR3aa: AWSVGPEQY
len: 13; v_gene: TRBV6-6; j_gene: TRBJ2-2; CDR3aa: ASSSRRGQTGELF
len: 13; v_gene: TRBV9; j_gene: TRBJ2-3; CDR3aa: ASSVGTNAVDTQY
len: 11; v_gene: TRBV29-1; j_gene: TRBJ1-1; CDR3aa: SVDRGGGTEAF
len: 11; v_gene: TRBV6-5; j_gene: TRBJ1-1; CDR3aa: ATPKRKLFGAF
len: 13; v_gene: TRBV19; j_gene: TRBJ2-3; CDR3aa: ASSEGQPSTDTQY
len: 11; v_gene: TRBV21-1; j_gene: TRBJ2-7; CDR3aa: ARFPGQPYEQY
len: 14; v_gene: TRBV5-1; j_gene: TRBJ2-5; CDR3aa: ATSTSPSAGGGSQY
len: 11; v_gene: TRBV9; j_gene: TRBJ2-2; CDR3aa: ASSVDMTGELF
len: 12; v_gene: TRBV6-5; j_gene: TRBJ2-4; CDR3aa: ASSYEASANIQY
len: 10; v_gene: TRBV5-1; j_gene: TRBJ1-2; CDR3aa: ASSLGGYGYT